These 22 T cell receptor beta chains were sequenced from one sample in a study of CD8+ T cells in alopecia areata (dated by TCRdb to the late 2010s). Libraries were built with the immunoSEQ multiplex PCR assay. RNA was extracted from all samples and reverse transcribed into cDNA, which served as template for TCR sequencing. TCRdb holds this immuneACCESS table with in-frame rearrangements only. Some clones are missing; in checked studies, unresolved V genes explain under half, and the rest has no known cause. This sample comprises about 150,000 clones, 55% of them detected only once. The top ten hold 4.8% of the sample. Input material: CD4+ T cells sorted from blood. The receptor source for this set is a human donor in good health.

The chain has TRBV5-1 and TRBJ2-7; 7 bases map to TRBD2. Germline trimming cut 1 base from V and 3 bases from J; bases unmatched to any gene: 4. The germline V gene encodes CDR1 SGHRS and CDR2 YFSETQ. The CDR3 spans 14 residues. CDR3 sequence reads: CASSLTSGNYEQYF. The CDR3 DNA sequence: TGCGCCAGCAGCTTGACCAGCGGGAACTACGAGCAGTACTTC.

The rearrangement links TRBV29-1 to TRBJ2-3; D is undetermined. Germline-derived CDR1 and CDR2 are SQVTM and ANQGSEA. The ends were cut back, 4 bases at V and 7 bases at J, with 9 bases in the middle. The CDR3 has 11 residues. The CDR3 DNA is TGCAGCGTTGGAATCGGACATACGCAGTATTTT. This gives the protein CSVGIGHTQYF.

This clone was observed a few times. The chain links TRBV23-1 to TRBJ1-5; 8 bases line up with TRBD1. TRBV23-1 falls under the ORF class, with uncertain function. Germline trimming cut 7 bases from V and 9 bases from J; bases unmatched to any gene: 5. The CDR3 totals 12 residues. The CDR3: CASNRGSPPQHF. The CDR3 region has the DNA TGCGCCAGCAACAGGGGGTCCCCGCCCCAGCATTTT.

DNA of the CDR3: TGTGCCAGCAGCGCGGACAGGGGACAGCCCCAGCATTTT. As protein: CASSADRGQPQHF. The rearrangement uses TRBV7-2 and TRBJ1-5; TRBD1 agrees at 9 bases. Germline assignment: CDR1 SGHTA and CDR2 FQGNSA. The J segment lost 7 bases and the V segment lost 5 bases, leaving 3 bases of the junction unmatched. The CDR3 sequence is 13 residues long.

The chain combines TRBV5-1 with TRBJ1-1; a possible D gene is TRBD1 (5 bases). This CDR3 has 15 amino acids. Germline-derived CDR1 and CDR2 are SGHRS and YFSETQ. V gave up 0 bases and J gave up 3 bases, with 12 bases separating them. As DNA, the CDR3 is TGCGCCAGCAGCTTGGGAGGGGTGGTGCACACTGAAGCTTTCTTT. It is translated as CASSLGGVVHTEAFF.

The chain links TRBV4-1 to TRBJ2-7, with D possibly TRBD2 on 6 matching bases. The CDR3 spans 15 residues. Per germline, CDR1 MGHRA and CDR2 YSYEKL. V dropped 1 base and J dropped 5 bases, with 15 bases sitting between them. The DNA for the CDR3 is TGCGCCAGCAGCCAAGCCGTGGGAGGTAGAGACGAGCAGTACTTC. The encoded protein is CASSQAVGGRDEQYF.

This chain uses TRBV27 with TRBJ2-3, with a weak D call TRBD1 (6 bases). V was cut by 5 bases and J by 3 bases, with 12 bases left in between. CDR1 and CDR2 from the germline V gene are MNHEY and SMNVEV (reference sequence). CDR3 length: 14 residues. For the CDR3, the DNA is TGTGCCAGCAGTCTACGACAGGCGACAGATACGCAGTATTTT. It is translated as CASSLRQATDTQYF.

The chain is built from TRBV27 and TRBJ2-5; D gene unclear. V gave up 8 bases and J gave up 5 bases, with 18 bases separating them. The V gene's germline CDR1 is MNHEY and CDR2 SMNVEV (reference sequence). The CDR3 has 14 residues. CDR3 in amino acids: CASRRAGRGETQYF. Written as DNA, the CDR3 is TGTGCCAGCCGTAGGGCAGGCCGTGGGGAGACCCAGTACTTC.

This clone was seen a handful of times. V and J are TRBV21-1 and TRBJ2-4; the table calls TRBD1, which could not be checked here. TRBV21-1 counts as a pseudogene. The CDR3 length is 16 residues. The CDR3 protein is CASSAWDRGKLNIQYF. For the CDR3, the DNA is TGTGCCAGCAGCGCTTGGGACAGGGGTAAACTAAACATTCAGTACTTC.

The chain combines TRBV2 with TRBJ1-5; possibly TRBD1 for D (6 bases). The CDR3 totals 14 residues. V lost 7 bases and J 6 bases, leaving 16 bases between the germline ends. The germline V gene encodes CDR1 SNHLY and CDR2 FYNNEI. CDR3 loop: CASTSDRVSQPQHF. CDR3 coding DNA: TGTGCCAGCACTTCGGACAGAGTTTCTCAGCCCCAGCATTTT.

The V gene is TRBV29-1, the J gene TRBJ1-1; TRBD1 might be the D (6 bases). From germline, CDR1 is SQVTM and CDR2 ANQGSEA. Trimming stripped 2 bases from V and 4 bases from J, with 11 bases between. CDR3 length equals 13 residues. The CDR3 bases are TGCAGCGTTGAAACAGGGATCGGCACTGAAGCTTTCTTT. Translating it yields CSVETGIGTEAFF. Full variable domain (missing parts from reference TRBV29-1 and TRBJ1-1): SAVISQKPSRDICQRGTSLTIQCQVDSQVTMMFWYRQQPGQSLTLIATANQGSEATYESGFVIDKFPISRPNLTFSTLTVSNMSPEDSSIYLCSVETGIGTEAFFGQGTRLTVV.

The rearrangement links TRBV29-1 to TRBJ2-5; no clear D. CDR3 length equals 11 residues. Germline V gene data show CDR1 as SQVTM and CDR2 as ANQGSEA. Deletions cut 5 bases from V and 5 bases from J, with 9 bases between. This CDR3 is CSVSTRETQYF. The CDR3 DNA follows: TGCAGCGTTAGTACGCGGGAGACCCAGTACTTC.

The DNA of the CDR3 is TGCAGCGTTCAACAGAGTTACGAGCAGTACTTC. It encodes CSVQQSYEQYF. The chain uses TRBV29-1 and TRBJ2-7, with D uncertain. The CDR3 has 11 residues. The V gene's germline CDR1 is SQVTM and CDR2 ANQGSEA. The germline V and J ends were trimmed by 5 bases and 4 bases, with 9 bases remaining between them.

The V call is TRBV2, the J call TRBJ2-7, with D tentatively TRBD1 or TRBD2 (5 bases each). The CDR3 totals 14 residues. The germline V gene has CDR1 SNHLY and CDR2 FYNNEI. Trimming cost V 7 bases and J 1 base, with 14 bases left between them. CDR3 nucleotides: TGTGCCAGCATCCAGACGGGGCAGTCCTACGAGCAGTACTTC. Translation gives CASIQTGQSYEQYF. The entire variable domain, with the rest obtained from reference TRBV2 and TRBJ2-7, is as follows: EPEVTQTPSHQVTQMGQEVILRCVPISNHLYFYWYRQILGQKVEFLVSFYNNEISEKSEIFDDQFSVERPDGSNFTLKIRSTKLEDSAMYFCASIQTGQSYEQYFGPGTRLTVT.

The sample holds a few counts of this clone. The rearrangement joins TRBV28 to TRBJ2-2; D is perhaps TRBD2 (5 bases). This CDR3 comprises 15 residues. Trimming took off 4 bases at V and 1 base at J, with 10 bases between the two ends. Germline values: CDR1 MDHEN, CDR2 SYDVKM. The CDR3 DNA sequence: TGTGCCAGCAGTTCCCTAGCTATGAACACCGGGGAGCTGTTTTTT. Amino acids: CASSSLAMNTGELFF.

This clone was observed a few times. The rearrangement uses TRBV5-1 and TRBJ1-1, with TRBD1 identical over 7 bases. CDR1 is SGHRS, CDR2 YFSETQ, per germline. With 0 bases clipped from V and 1 base from J, the junction kept 3 bases outside the gene matches. This CDR3 comprises 15 residues. DNA for the CDR3: TGCGCCAGCAGCTTGGGACAGGGAGGGAACACTGAAGCTTTCTTT. Translating it yields CASSLGQGGNTEAFF.

This clone appeared a single time. The chain uses TRBV30 and TRBJ2-2; D call uncertain. The CDR3 loop spans 11 amino acids. Germline values: CDR1 GTSNPN, CDR2 SVGIG (reference sequence). Between the trimmed V and J ends, which lost 3 bases and 8 bases, there was a span of 7 bases. CDR3 region: CAWRGMGELFF. Here the CDR3 DNA reads TGTGCCTGGAGGGGGATGGGGGAGCTGTTTTTT.

V and J are TRBV9 and TRBJ1-1; the match to TRBD1 covers 8 bases. CDR3 length: 14 residues. The germline gives CDR1 SGDLS, CDR2 YYNGEE. The ends lost 6 bases at V and 4 bases at J; junction bases unmatched: 8. The CDR3 region is CASTRGLFGTEAFF. In nucleotides, the CDR3 is TGTGCCAGCACCAGGGGGCTGTTCGGCACTGAAGCTTTCTTT.

This clone was seen once. The chain couples TRBV29-1 to TRBJ1-1; 11 nucleotides align to TRBD1. The CDR3 is 13 amino acids. Germline V gene lookup returns CDR1 SQVTM and CDR2 ANQGSEA. V lost 7 bases to trimming and J lost 4 bases; unmatched junction nucleotides: 5. The CDR3 protein is CSALGQGATEAFF. CDR3 coding DNA: TGCAGCGCCCTTGGACAGGGGGCCACTGAAGCTTTCTTT.

A few counts support this clone. CDR3 region: CASSTGTSGLETQYF. The CDR3 DNA reads as TGCGCCAGCAGCACCGGGACTAGCGGGTTAGAGACCCAGTACTTC. V gene TRBV5-1 combines with J gene TRBJ2-5; 12 bases align to TRBD2. Germline V gives CDR1 SGHRS, CDR2 YFSETQ. Losses at the gene ends were 4 bases for V and 4 bases for J; bases not matched to a gene: 5. CDR3 length equals 15 residues.

J is TRBJ2-5 and V is TRBV29-1, with 8 bases fitting TRBD2. Trimming at V came to 4 bases and at J to 5 bases, leaving 6 bases not matched to a gene. Germline V gene sequence: CDR1 SQVTM, CDR2 ANQGSEA. The CDR3 contains 13 residues. CDR3: CSVVAGRRETQYF. In nucleotides, the CDR3 is TGCAGCGTTGTAGCGGGGCGTCGGGAGACCCAGTACTTC.

The chain employs TRBV5-8 and TRBJ1-1, with no clear D. V dropped 0 bases and J dropped 4 bases, with 13 bases sitting between them. Germline lookup yields CDR1 SGHTS and CDR2 YDEGEE. The CDR3 loop spans 15 amino acids. As DNA, the CDR3 is TGTGCCAGCAGCTTGGTTTTTAGTGGATCCACTGAAGCTTTCTTT. This translates into CASSLVFSGSTEAFF.